These T cell receptor beta chains were read from a single sample in a study of T-cell reconstitution after alpha-beta-depleted transplantation in children. TCRdb re-called the PCR reads through MiXCR, storing one row per CDR3 protein. The repertoire holds some 490,000 distinct CDR3 sequences, about 12% seen once, with about 5.6% in the top ten. The sample consisted of PBMCs from the stem cell graft donor, taken from the stem cell graft. These receptors originate from a human donor who donated a stem cell graft to a child with combined immunodeficiency. CDR3s leave out the opening cysteine and the closing phenylalanine or tryptophan. Fields, in order: V gene, J gene, clone size, CDR3 protein. Only part of the rows carry a size: once, few, many, or a class if the clone is expanded.

V gene: TRBV27; J gene: TRBJ1-2; clone size: few; CDR3 protein: ASSLGGTGAINYGYT
V gene: TRBV7-9; J gene: TRBJ2-1; clone size: many; CDR3 protein: ASSFPSGAYNEQF
V gene: TRBV12-3/TRBV12-4; J gene: TRBJ2-1; clone size: -; CDR3 protein: ASSLSSGGAGNEQF
V gene: TRBV9; J gene: TRBJ2-1; clone size: few; CDR3 protein: ASSVVEGNQQF
V gene: TRBV7-9; J gene: TRBJ2-7; clone size: many; CDR3 protein: ASSLSGYEQY
V gene: TRBV5-1; J gene: TRBJ2-1; clone size: few; CDR3 protein: ASTTGTGYNEQF
V gene: TRBV6-5; J gene: TRBJ1-2; clone size: -; CDR3 protein: AAGRRGYGYT
V gene: TRBV7-9; J gene: TRBJ1-4; clone size: many; CDR3 protein: ASSPIGGQSNEKLF
V gene: TRBV28; J gene: TRBJ1-4; clone size: -; CDR3 protein: ASSPPGDRVEKLF
V gene: TRBV20-1; J gene: TRBJ2-1; clone size: -; CDR3 protein: SATGPPHNEQF
V gene: TRBV4-3; J gene: TRBJ2-7; clone size: few; CDR3 protein: ASSQDVQGPYEQY
V gene: TRBV6-5; J gene: TRBJ1-1; clone size: -; CDR3 protein: ASSRQWDTEAF
V gene: TRBV12-3/TRBV12-4; J gene: TRBJ1-5; clone size: many; CDR3 protein: ASSLAGNQPQH
V gene: TRBV28; J gene: TRBJ1-1; clone size: many; CDR3 protein: ASQSRVSGTEAF
V gene: TRBV7-8; J gene: TRBJ2-3; clone size: -; CDR3 protein: ASSRAPLGTDTDTQY
V gene: TRBV10-3; J gene: TRBJ2-5; clone size: many; CDR3 protein: AISRRGQGPGETQY
V gene: TRBV7-2; J gene: TRBJ1-4; clone size: -; CDR3 protein: ASSRTVGNEKLF
V gene: TRBV6-2/TRBV6-3; J gene: TRBJ2-3; clone size: few; CDR3 protein: ASSQGYTQY
V gene: TRBV4-3; J gene: TRBJ1-4; clone size: -; CDR3 protein: ASSQDLIAAGGLEKLF
V gene: TRBV20-1; J gene: TRBJ2-1; clone size: few; CDR3 protein: SARGRQQVSYNEQF
V gene: TRBV13; J gene: TRBJ2-3; clone size: few; CDR3 protein: ASSSYYGGDKNTDTQY
V gene: TRBV3-1; J gene: TRBJ2-3; clone size: once; CDR3 protein: ASSQEQGTDTQY
V gene: TRBV4-2; J gene: TRBJ2-7; clone size: -; CDR3 protein: ASSHPRQGFEQY
V gene: TRBV11-2; J gene: TRBJ2-3; clone size: -; CDR3 protein: ASSLGPLAGGPSYTQY
V gene: TRBV12-3/TRBV12-4; J gene: TRBJ2-5; clone size: -; CDR3 protein: ASSFLYSGETQY
V gene: TRBV20-1; J gene: TRBJ2-5; clone size: -; CDR3 protein: SAPGLVRETQY
V gene: TRBV20-1; J gene: TRBJ2-1; clone size: few; CDR3 protein: SAPRGGVAGSF
V gene: TRBV6-2/TRBV6-3; J gene: TRBJ2-7; clone size: -; CDR3 protein: ASSFYRETYEQY
V gene: TRBV12-3/TRBV12-4; J gene: TRBJ2-1; clone size: -; CDR3 protein: ASSLEAGGQDEQF
V gene: TRBV20-1; J gene: TRBJ1-5; clone size: -; CDR3 protein: SALQWGSNQPQH
V gene: TRBV4-1; J gene: TRBJ2-1; clone size: -; CDR3 protein: ASSRVFRYNEQF
V gene: TRBV7-2; J gene: TRBJ2-1; clone size: few; CDR3 protein: ASSRTGGLEQF
V gene: TRBV10-3; J gene: TRBJ2-7; clone size: many; CDR3 protein: AISAEGPYEQY
V gene: TRBV19; J gene: TRBJ2-1; clone size: few; CDR3 protein: ASSIVLASYNEQF
V gene: TRBV27; J gene: TRBJ2-7; clone size: many; CDR3 protein: ASSFNRGPNYEQY
V gene: TRBV9; J gene: TRBJ2-1; clone size: -; CDR3 protein: ASSVVPGGYNEQF
V gene: TRBV7-2; J gene: TRBJ2-7; clone size: many; CDR3 protein: ASSPDYEQY
V gene: TRBV24-1; J gene: TRBJ2-2; clone size: many; CDR3 protein: ATSDLPRDTNTGELF
V gene: TRBV7-2; J gene: TRBJ2-2; clone size: many; CDR3 protein: ASSFQIGELF
V gene: TRBV4-3; J gene: TRBJ2-3; clone size: many; CDR3 protein: ASSQTGQTRTDTQY
V gene: TRBV28; J gene: TRBJ2-3; clone size: -; CDR3 protein: ASSRAQGSSTDTQY
V gene: TRBV5-1; J gene: TRBJ2-7; clone size: many; CDR3 protein: ASKTGSSSYEQY
V gene: TRBV5-1; J gene: TRBJ2-7; clone size: many; CDR3 protein: ASTIDSGYEQY
V gene: TRBV24-1; J gene: TRBJ2-5; clone size: few; CDR3 protein: ATSAGGPQETQY
V gene: TRBV29-1; J gene: TRBJ2-6; clone size: few; CDR3 protein: SVEEWAGGAPGANVLT
V gene: TRBV14; J gene: TRBJ2-3; clone size: -; CDR3 protein: ASSQDVYTQY
V gene: TRBV20-1; J gene: TRBJ2-1; clone size: -; CDR3 protein: SASGVLVGSYNEQF
V gene: TRBV6-1; J gene: TRBJ2-3; clone size: few; CDR3 protein: ASSETGSSTDTQY
V gene: TRBV9; J gene: TRBJ2-7; clone size: few; CDR3 protein: ASSALSGRGEQY
V gene: TRBV4-1; J gene: TRBJ2-3; clone size: -; CDR3 protein: ASSLQRITDTQY
V gene: TRBV7-2; J gene: TRBJ2-5; clone size: few; CDR3 protein: ASSLALGLAGVETQY
V gene: TRBV9; J gene: TRBJ2-1; clone size: -; CDR3 protein: ASSSQLGLDNEQF
V gene: TRBV6-2/TRBV6-3; J gene: TRBJ2-4; clone size: few; CDR3 protein: ASSSTGVRRAKNIQY
V gene: TRBV11-2; J gene: TRBJ2-7; clone size: few; CDR3 protein: ASRRPGTGGYEQY
V gene: TRBV28; J gene: TRBJ2-1; clone size: few; CDR3 protein: ASRPPNSEQF